This TCR beta chain was documented in a study of CD8 T cells in ankylosing spondylitis. This clonotype has only a few counts. The antigen is unknown. Germline CDR1 LGHNA, CDR2 YSLEER. The CDR3 is 16 amino acids. V was clipped by 0 bases and J by 7 bases; unmatched bases: 9. Points from the study as a whole: A number of the motif variants had already been described in reactive arthritis synovial fluid and blood. Significant enrichment of disease-linked clones was reportedly seen in matched ankylosing spondylitis synovial fluid. Roughly eight highly homologous variants formed a TCR beta motif that appeared characteristic of ankylosing spondylitis blood.

For TCR beta, libraries came from quantitative 5'-RACE with molecular barcodes. TCRdb re-called the 5' RACE reads through MiXCR, storing one row per CDR3 protein. This sample has some 700,000 distinct CDR3 sequences, with 19% found just once. The sequence came from a male donor with ankylosing spondylitis. The rearrangement uses TRBV4-3 and TRBJ2-1; TRBD2 agrees at 7 bases. Input material: blood, either unsorted or a sorted T cell fraction (not recorded which). Written as DNA, the CDR3 is TGCGCCAGCAGCCAAGATCTGGCGGGAGAGTGGAATGAGCAGTTCTTC. Translating it yields CASSQDLAGEWNEQFF.